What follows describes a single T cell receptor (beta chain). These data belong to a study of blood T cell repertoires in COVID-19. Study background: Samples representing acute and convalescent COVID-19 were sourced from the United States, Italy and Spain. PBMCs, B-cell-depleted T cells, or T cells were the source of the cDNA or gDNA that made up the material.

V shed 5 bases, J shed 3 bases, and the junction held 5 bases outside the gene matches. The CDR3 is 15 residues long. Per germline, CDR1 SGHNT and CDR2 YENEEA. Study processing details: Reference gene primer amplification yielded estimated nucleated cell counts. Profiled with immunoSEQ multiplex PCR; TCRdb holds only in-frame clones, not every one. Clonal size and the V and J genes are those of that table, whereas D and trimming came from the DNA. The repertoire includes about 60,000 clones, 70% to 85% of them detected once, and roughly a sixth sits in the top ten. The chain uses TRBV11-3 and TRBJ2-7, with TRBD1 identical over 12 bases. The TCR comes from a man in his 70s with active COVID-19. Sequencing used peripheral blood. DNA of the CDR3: TGTGCCAGCAGCCTCGGGACAGGGGGCTACTACGAGCAGTACTTC. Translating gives CASSLGTGGYYEQYF.